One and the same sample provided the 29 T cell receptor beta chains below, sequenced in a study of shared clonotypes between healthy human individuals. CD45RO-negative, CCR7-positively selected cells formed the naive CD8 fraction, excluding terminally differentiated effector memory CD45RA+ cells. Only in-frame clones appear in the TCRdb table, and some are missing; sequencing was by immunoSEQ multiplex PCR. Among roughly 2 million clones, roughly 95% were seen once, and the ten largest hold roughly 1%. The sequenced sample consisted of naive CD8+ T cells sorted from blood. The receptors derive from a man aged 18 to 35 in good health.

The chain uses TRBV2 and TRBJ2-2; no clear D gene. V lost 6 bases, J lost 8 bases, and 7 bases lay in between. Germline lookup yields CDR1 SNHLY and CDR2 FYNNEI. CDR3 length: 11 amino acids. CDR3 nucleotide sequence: TGTGCCAGCAGCCCGTCTGGGGAGCTGTTTTTT. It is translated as CASSPSGELFF.

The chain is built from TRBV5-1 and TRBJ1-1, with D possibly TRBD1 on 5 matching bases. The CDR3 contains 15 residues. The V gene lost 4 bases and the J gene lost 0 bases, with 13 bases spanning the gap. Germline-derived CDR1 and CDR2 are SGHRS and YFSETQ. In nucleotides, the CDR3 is TGCGCCAGCAGCCCCCTGGGACTGATGAACACTGAAGCTTTCTTT. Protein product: CASSPLGLMNTEAFF.

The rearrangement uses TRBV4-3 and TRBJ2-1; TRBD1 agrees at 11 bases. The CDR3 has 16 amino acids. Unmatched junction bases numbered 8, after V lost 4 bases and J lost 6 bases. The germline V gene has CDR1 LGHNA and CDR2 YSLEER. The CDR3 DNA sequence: TGCGCCAGCAGCCCCGAGCCGGGACAGGGGGTCAATGAGCAGTTCTTC. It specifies CASSPEPGQGVNEQFF.

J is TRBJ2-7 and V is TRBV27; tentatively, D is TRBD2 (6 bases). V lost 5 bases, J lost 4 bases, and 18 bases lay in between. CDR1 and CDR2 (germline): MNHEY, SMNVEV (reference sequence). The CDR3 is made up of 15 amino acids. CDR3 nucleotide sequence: TGTGCCAGCAGTCCCGGGACTGGTATGGATTACGAGCAGTACTTC. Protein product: CASSPGTGMDYEQYF.

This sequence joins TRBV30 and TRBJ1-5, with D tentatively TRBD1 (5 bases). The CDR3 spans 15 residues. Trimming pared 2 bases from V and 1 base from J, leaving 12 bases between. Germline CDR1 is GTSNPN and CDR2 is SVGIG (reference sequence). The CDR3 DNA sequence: TGTGCCTGGAGTACCGGGGCCGCAAGCAATCAGCCCCAGCATTTT. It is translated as CAWSTGAASNQPQHF.

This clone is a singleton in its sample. In DNA form, the CDR3 reads TGCGCCAGCAGCTTCCAGAAGCAGTACTTC. This codes for CASSFQKQYF. The chain links TRBV5-1 to TRBJ2-5; unclear D gene. V lost 2 bases, J lost 11 bases, and 7 bases lay in between. The germline V gene encodes CDR1 SGHRS and CDR2 YFSETQ. The CDR3 has 10 amino acids.

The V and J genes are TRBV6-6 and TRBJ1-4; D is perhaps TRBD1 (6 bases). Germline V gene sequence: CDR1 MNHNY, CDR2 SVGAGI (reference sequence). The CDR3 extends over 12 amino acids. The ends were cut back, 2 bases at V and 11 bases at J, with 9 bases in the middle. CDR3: CASSYAGDKLFF. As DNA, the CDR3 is TGTGCCAGCAGTTACGCAGGGGATAAACTGTTTTTT.

CDR3: CASSESGGWETQYF. CDR3 nucleotide sequence: TGTGCCAGCAGTGAATCTGGGGGGTGGGAGACCCAGTACTTC. The V and J genes are TRBV25-1 and TRBJ2-5; D might be TRBD2 (6 bases). V gave up 1 base and J gave up 5 bases, with 11 bases separating them. The V gene's germline CDR1 is MGHDK and CDR2 SYGVNS. CDR3 length: 14 residues.

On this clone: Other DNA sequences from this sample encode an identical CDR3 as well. CDR3 sequence reads: CASGPGLSYEQYF. In nucleotides, the CDR3 is TGTGCCAGCGGACCGGGTCTATCCTACGAGCAGTACTTC. The rearrangement uses TRBV27 and TRBJ2-7; D unclear. Deletions cut 8 bases from V and 1 base from J, with 12 bases between. This CDR3 is 13 amino acids long. Germline CDR1 and CDR2: MNHEY and SMNVEV (reference sequence).

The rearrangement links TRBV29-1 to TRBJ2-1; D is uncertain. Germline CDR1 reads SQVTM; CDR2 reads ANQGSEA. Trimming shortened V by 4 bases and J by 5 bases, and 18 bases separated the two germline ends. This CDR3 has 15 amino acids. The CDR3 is CSVGLVRNPNNEQFF. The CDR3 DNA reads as TGCAGCGTTGGGCTAGTCCGTAACCCCAACAATGAGCAGTTCTTC.

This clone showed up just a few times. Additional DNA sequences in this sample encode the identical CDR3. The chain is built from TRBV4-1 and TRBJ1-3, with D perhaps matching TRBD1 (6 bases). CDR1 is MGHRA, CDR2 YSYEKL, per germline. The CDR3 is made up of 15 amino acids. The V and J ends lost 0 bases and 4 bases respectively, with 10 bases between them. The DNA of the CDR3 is TGCGCCAGCAGCCAAGATAACAGGGCCGGAAACACCATATATTTT. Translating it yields CASSQDNRAGNTIYF.

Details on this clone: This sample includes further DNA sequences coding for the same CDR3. DNA for the CDR3: TGCGCCAGCAGCCAGGTGGGGGGGTACGAGCAGTACTTC. It codes for CASSQVGGYEQYF. The rearrangement joins TRBV4-1 to TRBJ2-7; 7 nucleotides agree with TRBD2. Per the germline V gene, CDR1 is MGHRA and CDR2 is YSYEKL. CDR3 size: 13 residues. The junction had 3 bases not matched to a gene; V was cut back by 3 bases and J by 4 bases.

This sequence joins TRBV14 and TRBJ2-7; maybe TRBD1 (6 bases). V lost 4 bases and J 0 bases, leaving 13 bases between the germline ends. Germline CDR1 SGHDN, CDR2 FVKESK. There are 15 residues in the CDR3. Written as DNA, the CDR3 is TGTGCCAGCAGCCCCGGGACAACCCTCTCCTACGAGCAGTACTTC. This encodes CASSPGTTLSYEQYF. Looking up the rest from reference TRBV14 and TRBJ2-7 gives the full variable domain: EAGVTQFPSHSVIEKGQTVTLRCDPISGHDNLYWYRRVMGKEIKFLLHFVKESKQDESGMPNNRFLAERTGGTYSTLKVQPAELEDSGVYFCASSPGTTLSYEQYFGPGTRLTVT.

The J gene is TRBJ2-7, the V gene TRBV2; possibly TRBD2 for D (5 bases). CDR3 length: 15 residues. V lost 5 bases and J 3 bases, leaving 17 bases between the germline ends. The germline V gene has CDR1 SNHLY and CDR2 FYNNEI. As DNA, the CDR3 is TGTGCCAGCAGTAAAGTTCTCGGGAAGATCTACGAGCAGTACTTC. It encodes CASSKVLGKIYEQYF. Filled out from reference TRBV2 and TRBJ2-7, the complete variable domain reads EPEVTQTPSHQVTQMGQEVILRCVPISNHLYFYWYRQILGQKVEFLVSFYNNEISEKSEIFDDQFSVERPDGSNFTLKIRSTKLEDSAMYFCASSKVLGKIYEQYFGPGTRLTVT.

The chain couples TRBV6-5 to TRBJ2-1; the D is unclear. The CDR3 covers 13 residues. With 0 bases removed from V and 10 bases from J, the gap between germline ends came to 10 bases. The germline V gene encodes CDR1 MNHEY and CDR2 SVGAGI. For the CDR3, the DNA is TGTGCCAGCAGTTACTCGCCTCTCGGGGAGCAGTTCTTC. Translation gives CASSYSPLGEQFF.

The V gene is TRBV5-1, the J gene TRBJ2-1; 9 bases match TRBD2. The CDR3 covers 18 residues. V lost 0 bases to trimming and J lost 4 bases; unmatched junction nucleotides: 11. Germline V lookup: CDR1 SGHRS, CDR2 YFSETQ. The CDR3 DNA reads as TGCGCCAGCAGCTTGGCGGGGACTAGCCGAATCCTTTACAATGAGCAGTTCTTC. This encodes CASSLAGTSRILYNEQFF.

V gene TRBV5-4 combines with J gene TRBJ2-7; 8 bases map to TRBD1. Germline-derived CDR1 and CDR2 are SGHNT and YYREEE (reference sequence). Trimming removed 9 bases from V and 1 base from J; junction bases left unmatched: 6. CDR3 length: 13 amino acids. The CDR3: CAIGQGGSYEQYF. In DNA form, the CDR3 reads TGTGCCATAGGACAGGGAGGATCCTACGAGCAGTACTTC.

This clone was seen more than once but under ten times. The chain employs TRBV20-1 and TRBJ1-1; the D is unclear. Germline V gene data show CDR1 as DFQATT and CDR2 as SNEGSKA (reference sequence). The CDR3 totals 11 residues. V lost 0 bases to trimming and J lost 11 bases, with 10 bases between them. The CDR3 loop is CSAREGSRAFF. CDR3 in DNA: TGCAGTGCTAGAGAGGGCAGTAGGGCTTTCTTT.

As DNA, the CDR3 is TGTGCCAGTAGTATGATATCACGTCCACAGGGGCGGTTACAAGAGACCCAGTACTTC. Translation gives CASSMISRPQGRLQETQYF. The J gene is TRBJ2-5, the V gene TRBV19; 7 positions agree with TRBD1. Germline V gene lookup returns CDR1 LNHDA and CDR2 SQIVND (reference sequence). The V segment lost 3 bases and the J segment 2 bases; nucleotides outside the gene matches: 18. The CDR3 consists of 19 residues.

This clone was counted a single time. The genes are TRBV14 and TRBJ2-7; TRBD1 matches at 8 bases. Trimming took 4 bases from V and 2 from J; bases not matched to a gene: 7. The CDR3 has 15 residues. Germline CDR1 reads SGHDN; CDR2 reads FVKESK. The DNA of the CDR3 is TGTGCCAGCAGCCCCCTGACAGGGGTCCCCTACGAGCAGTACTTC. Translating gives CASSPLTGVPYEQYF. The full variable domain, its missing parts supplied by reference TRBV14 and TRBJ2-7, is EAGVTQFPSHSVIEKGQTVTLRCDPISGHDNLYWYRRVMGKEIKFLLHFVKESKQDESGMPNNRFLAERTGGTYSTLKVQPAELEDSGVYFCASSPLTGVPYEQYFGPGTRLTVT.

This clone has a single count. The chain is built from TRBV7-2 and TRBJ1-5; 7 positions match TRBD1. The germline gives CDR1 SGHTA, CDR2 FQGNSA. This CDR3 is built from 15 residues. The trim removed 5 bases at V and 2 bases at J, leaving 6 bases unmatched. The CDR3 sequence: CASSPNQGGNQPQHF. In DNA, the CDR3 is TGTGCCAGCAGCCCAAATCAGGGGGGCAATCAGCCCCAGCATTTT.

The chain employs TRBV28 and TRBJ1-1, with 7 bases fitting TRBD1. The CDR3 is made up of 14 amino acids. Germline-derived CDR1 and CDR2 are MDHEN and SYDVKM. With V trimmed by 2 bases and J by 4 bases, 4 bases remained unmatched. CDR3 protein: CASSLQGGGTEAFF. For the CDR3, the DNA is TGTGCCAGCAGTTTACAGGGGGGAGGCACTGAAGCTTTCTTT.

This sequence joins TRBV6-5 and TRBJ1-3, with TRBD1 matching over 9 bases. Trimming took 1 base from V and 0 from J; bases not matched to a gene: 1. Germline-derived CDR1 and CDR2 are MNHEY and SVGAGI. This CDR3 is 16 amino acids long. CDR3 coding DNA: TGTGCCAGCAGTTACTGGACAGGGGACTCTGGAAACACCATATATTTT. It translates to CASSYWTGDSGNTIYF.

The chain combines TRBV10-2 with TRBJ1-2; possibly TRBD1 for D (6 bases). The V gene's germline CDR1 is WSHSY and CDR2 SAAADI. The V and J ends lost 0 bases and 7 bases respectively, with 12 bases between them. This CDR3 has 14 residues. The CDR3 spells CASSESLTGPGYTF. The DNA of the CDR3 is TGCGCCAGCAGTGAGTCTTTGACAGGCCCTGGCTACACCTTC.

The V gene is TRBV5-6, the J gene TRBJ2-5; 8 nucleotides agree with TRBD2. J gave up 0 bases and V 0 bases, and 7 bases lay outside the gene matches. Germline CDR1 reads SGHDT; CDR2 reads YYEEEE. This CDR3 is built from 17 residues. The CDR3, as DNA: TGTGCCAGCAGCTTGGCCACTAGCGGTAATGACCAAGAGACCCAGTACTTC. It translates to CASSLATSGNDQETQYF. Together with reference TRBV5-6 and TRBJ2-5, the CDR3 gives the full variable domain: DAGVTQSPTHLIKTRGQQVTLRCSPKSGHDTVSWYQQALGQGPQFIFQYYEEEERQRGNFPDRFSGHQFPNYSSELNVNALLLGDSALYLCASSLATSGNDQETQYFGPGTRLLVL.

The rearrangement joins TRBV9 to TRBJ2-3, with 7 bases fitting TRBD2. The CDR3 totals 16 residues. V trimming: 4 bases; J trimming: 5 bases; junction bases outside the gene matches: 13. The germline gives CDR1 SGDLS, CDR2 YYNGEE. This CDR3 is CASSPRLAMNLDTQYF. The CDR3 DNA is TGTGCCAGCAGCCCCCGACTAGCAATGAATTTAGATACGCAGTATTTT.

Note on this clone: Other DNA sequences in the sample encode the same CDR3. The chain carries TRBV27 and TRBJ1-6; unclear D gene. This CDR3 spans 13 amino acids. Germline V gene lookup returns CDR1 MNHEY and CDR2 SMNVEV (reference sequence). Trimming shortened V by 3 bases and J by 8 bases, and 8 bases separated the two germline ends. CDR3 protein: CASSLGGDSPLHF. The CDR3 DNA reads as TGTGCCAGCAGTTTGGGAGGAGATTCACCCCTCCACTTT.

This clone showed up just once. The chain's CDR3 is CASSAGFGDSFKAFF. The CDR3 DNA reads as TGTGCCAGCAGCGCTGGCTTTGGGGACAGTTTCAAAGCTTTCTTT. V is TRBV7-3 and J is TRBJ1-1; 7 nucleotides match TRBD1. The V gene's germline CDR1 is SGHTA and CDR2 FQGTGA. The CDR3 has 15 amino acids. J gave up 9 bases and V 5 bases, and 15 bases lay outside the gene matches.

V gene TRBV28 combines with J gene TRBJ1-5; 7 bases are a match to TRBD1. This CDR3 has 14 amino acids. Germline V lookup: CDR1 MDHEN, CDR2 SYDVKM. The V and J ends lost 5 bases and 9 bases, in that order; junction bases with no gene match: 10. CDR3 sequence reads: CASSRDSIEGPQHF. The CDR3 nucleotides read TGTGCCAGCAGTCGGGACAGCATTGAGGGGCCCCAGCATTTT.